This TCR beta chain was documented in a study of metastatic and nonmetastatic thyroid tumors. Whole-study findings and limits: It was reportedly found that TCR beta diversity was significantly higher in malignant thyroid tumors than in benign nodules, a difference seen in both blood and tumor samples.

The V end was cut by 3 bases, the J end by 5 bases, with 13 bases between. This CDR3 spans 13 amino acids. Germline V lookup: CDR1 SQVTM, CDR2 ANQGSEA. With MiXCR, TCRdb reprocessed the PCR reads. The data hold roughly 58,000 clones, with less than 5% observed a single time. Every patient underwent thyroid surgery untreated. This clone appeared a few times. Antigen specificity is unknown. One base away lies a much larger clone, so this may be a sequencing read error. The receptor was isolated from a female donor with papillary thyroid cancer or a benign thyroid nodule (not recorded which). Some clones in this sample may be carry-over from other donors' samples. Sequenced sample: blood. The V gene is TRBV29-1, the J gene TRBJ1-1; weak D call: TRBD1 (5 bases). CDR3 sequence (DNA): TGCAGCGTTGAGTGGGGACTGGGGACTGAAGCTTTCTTT. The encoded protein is CSVEWGLGTEAFF.